The rows below give T cell receptor beta chains drawn from one sample of a study of shared clonotypes between healthy human individuals. Measured with immunoSEQ multiplex PCR; TCRdb has only the in-frame clones, and not every one. The sample carries more than 400,000 clones, around 95% recorded once. Sequenced sample: naive CD4+ T cells sorted from blood. These receptors were taken from a woman aged 25 to 39 in good health. The conserved cysteine and the conserved F or W are not part of the CDR3 here. The order of the fields is D gene, J gene, V gene, CDR3 protein. The D gene is left open where the match is weak.

>TRBD2|TRBJ2-3|TRBV18
ASELAGGDTQY
>TRBD1|TRBJ2-7|TRBV28
ASLGQGYYEQY
>.|TRBJ1-2|TRBV5-1
ASSLDSGRGYT
>TRBD2|TRBJ2-7|TRBV6-5
ASSSTIAGEYEQY
>.|TRBJ2-7|TRBV20-1
SATSHEQY
>TRBD2|TRBJ2-7|TRBV6-6
ASTGTSGLIYEQY
>.|TRBJ1-2|TRBV6-4
ASSDGGQGVFGYT
>.|TRBJ1-2|TRBV28
ASSKGEGKANYGYT
>.|TRBJ2-5|TRBV5-1
ASSPGGEETQY
>.|TRBJ2-5|TRBV19
ASSGASQETQY
>TRBD1|TRBJ1-4|TRBV19
ASSTRTGVKATNEKLF
>.|TRBJ2-5|TRBV9
ASSVGVDGTLETQY
>TRBD2|TRBJ2-7|TRBV4-2
ASSQVTSGVAYEQY
>TRBD1|TRBJ1-1|TRBV10-3
ATQGAGGTEAF
>.|TRBJ2-7|TRBV2
ASSEGPTYEQY
>.|TRBJ1-4|TRBV2
ASSEGSPAVGKLF
>TRBD2|TRBJ2-3|TRBV7-9
ASSLLGTSGTDTQY
>TRBD1|TRBJ1-1|TRBV6-6
ASSKTGGGTEAF
>.|TRBJ1-5|TRBV28
ASSFGQQTQH
>.|TRBJ2-3|TRBV19
ASSIDSHTDTQY
>TRBD2|TRBJ2-1|TRBV19
ASRYASGYNEQF
>.|TRBJ2-7|TRBV9
ASSPGFWKRTGVRGSDEQY
>.|TRBJ2-6|TRBV5-1
ASSLDLSGANVLT
>TRBD2|TRBJ2-1|TRBV4-1
ASSQPLGSRGGLSSYNEQF
>.|TRBJ1-2|TRBV7-6
ASSLGTSGTGTYGYT
>.|TRBJ2-1|TRBV5-1
ASCGQGWSDDNEQF
>.|TRBJ2-1|TRBV11-2
ASSLEGLNNEQF
>.|TRBJ2-7|TRBV28
ASSFRGGEQY
>.|TRBJ2-1|TRBV7-9
ASSYSYNEQF
>TRBD2|TRBJ2-2|TRBV28
ASKLAGGLTGELF
>TRBD1|TRBJ2-7|TRBV5-1
ASSEDRHSKYEQY
>TRBD1|TRBJ2-5|TRBV28
ASSSPGTGGGKTQY
>TRBD1|TRBJ2-3|TRBV10-1
ASSRGQGTDTQY
>TRBD2|TRBJ2-5|TRBV11-2
ASSLAGGPGETQY
>TRBD2|TRBJ2-5|TRBV7-2
ASSLPAASGQETQY
>.|TRBJ2-4|TRBV4-1
ASSPYDLSIAKNIQY
>.|TRBJ2-3|TRBV5-1
ASSLAGEDTQY
>TRBD1|TRBJ1-2|TRBV5-1
ASSLQGDGGYT
>.|TRBJ2-7|TRBV19
ASSMGRPYEQY
>.|TRBJ2-7|TRBV27
ASRNRAGHYEQY
>TRBD1|TRBJ2-7|TRBV7-3
ASSLTRGQAGEQY
>TRBD1|TRBJ1-5|TRBV28
ASSPLRQGNQPQH
>TRBD1|TRBJ2-5|TRBV4-1
ASRPTGSETQY
>TRBD2|TRBJ2-1|TRBV9
ASSVSSGTYNEQF
>.|TRBJ2-7|TRBV20-1
SAWGSNEQY
>.|TRBJ2-5|TRBV6-1
ASNHRDAQETQY
>.|TRBJ2-1|TRBV25-1
ASSETQGNNEQF
>.|TRBJ2-7|TRBV4-2
ASSQVDGTSYEQY
>.|TRBJ2-7|TRBV2
ASSIQGYEQY
>TRBD1|TRBJ2-7|TRBV5-5
ASRPYGDRDSYEQY
>.|TRBJ2-1|TRBV7-8
ASSPRLVRGHNEQF
>.|TRBJ2-1|TRBV29-1
SLNTNSYNEQF
>.|TRBJ1-2|TRBV2
ASSEALGANYGYT
>.|TRBJ1-1|TRBV11-3
ASSLLHGTEAF
>TRBD1|TRBJ1-4|TRBV2
AIRRPLTGGYEKLF